These T cell receptor beta chains were read from a single sample in a study of blood T cell repertoires in COVID-19. Measured with immunoSEQ multiplex PCR; TCRdb has only the in-frame clones, and not every one. The sample lists roughly 300,000 clones, 86% occurring once. Sequencing input: peripheral blood. These receptors were collected from a woman between 50 and 59 years old with acute or convalescent COVID-19. Each CDR3 is given with its conserved first and last residue. Each record gives: D gene, clone size, V gene, J gene, CDR3 protein, CDR3 DNA. The D gene is left open where the match is weak. Clone size is given for some rows only: seen once, a few or many times, or a class if the clone is expanded.

NA	NA	TRBV7-9	TRBJ1-4	CASSLGGGADEKLFF	TGTGCCAGCAGCTTAGGTGGGGGCGCGGATGAAAAACTGTTTTTT
TRBD2	NA	TRBV28	TRBJ2-7	CASSSLAGESYEQYF	TGTGCCAGCAGTTCCCTGGCGGGAGAGTCCTACGAGCAGTACTTC
TRBD1	NA	TRBV19	TRBJ1-5	CASSRGQGFQPQHF	TGTGCCAGTAGTAGGGGACAGGGGTTCCAGCCCCAGCATTTT
TRBD2	NA	TRBV5-1	TRBJ2-1	CASVPAGGYNEQFF	TGCGCCAGCGTACCGGCGGGAGGCTACAATGAGCAGTTCTTC
TRBD1	NA	TRBV6-5	TRBJ1-1	CASRHRGWDTEAFF	TGTGCCAGCAGACACAGGGGATGGGACACTGAAGCTTTCTTT
NA	NA	TRBV9	TRBJ2-1	CASSVSPTFEGSYNEQFF	TGTGCCAGCAGCGTAAGCCCCACTTTTGAGGGATCCTACAATGAGCAGTTCTTC
TRBD2	NA	TRBV5-5	TRBJ2-3	CASSLFGGGTDTQYF	TGTGCCAGCAGCTTGTTTGGGGGGGGCACAGATACGCAGTATTTT
NA	NA	TRBV11-2	TRBJ2-7	CASSLGGGLPYEQYF	TGTGCCAGCAGCTTAGGCGGGGGCCTCCCCTACGAGCAGTACTTC
TRBD2	NA	TRBV11-2	TRBJ2-3	CASSLPRGGTDTQYF	TGTGCCAGCAGCCTACCCCGGGGGGGTACGGATACGCAGTATTTT
TRBD2	NA	TRBV24-1	TRBJ2-7	CATSVLVVSGRIPTRSYEQYF	TGTGCCACCAGTGTCCTCGTGGTCAGCGGGAGGATTCCCACGAGGTCCTACGAGCAGTACTTC
TRBD1	NA	TRBV9	TRBJ1-1	CASSAQGADTEAFF	TGTGCCAGCAGCGCCCAGGGGGCGGACACTGAAGCTTTCTTT
TRBD2	NA	TRBV9	TRBJ2-2	CASSVAGEPTGELFF	TGTGCCAGCAGCGTTGCGGGAGAACCGACCGGGGAGCTGTTTTTT
TRBD1	NA	TRBV9	TRBJ1-4	CASSAGQGNEKLFF	TGTGCCAGCAGCGCGGGACAGGGTAATGAAAAACTGTTTTTT
NA	NA	TRBV6-1	TRBJ1-5	CASSEAAGRGQPQHF	TGTGCCAGCAGTGAAGCGGCGGGACGGGGTCAGCCCCAGCATTTT
NA	NA	TRBV11-2	TRBJ2-7	CASSLDRGGYEQYF	TGTGCCAGCAGCTTAGATCGAGGGGGCTACGAGCAGTACTTC
TRBD1	NA	TRBV30	TRBJ1-2	CAWSADRFEGNTF	TGTGCCTGGAGTGCGGACAGGTTTGAAGGAAACACCTTC
NA	once	TRBV3-1/TRBV3-2	TRBJ1-2	CASSQVFQGRGYTF	TGTGCCAGCAGCCAAGTTTTCCAGGGGCGCGGCTACACCTTC
TRBD1	once	TRBV18	TRBJ1-5	CASSTGGFQPQHF	TGTGCCAGCTCAACAGGGGGCTTTCAGCCCCAGCATTTT
TRBD1	NA	TRBV28	TRBJ1-2	CASSLGTGLYGYTF	TGTGCCAGCAGTTTAGGGACAGGCCTCTATGGCTACACCTTC
TRBD1	NA	TRBV28	TRBJ1-4	CASSGLPGTGNEKLFF	TGTGCCAGCAGTGGGCTACCCGGGACAGGAAATGAAAAACTGTTTTTT
NA	NA	TRBV3-1/TRBV3-2	TRBJ2-7	CASSHLGGTGYEQYF	TGTGCCAGCAGCCATTTGGGCGGGACCGGCTACGAGCAGTACTTC
NA	NA	TRBV4-3	TRBJ1-5	CASSQAQGNQPQHF	TGCGCCAGCAGCCAAGCCCAGGGTAATCAGCCCCAGCATTTT
NA	once	TRBV7-3	TRBJ1-6	CASSFLGGLSPLHF	TGTGCCAGCAGCTTTCTCGGGGGTCTCTCACCCCTCCACTTT
TRBD1	NA	TRBV9	TRBJ1-2	CASSVTGANYGYTF	TGTGCCAGCAGCGTCACAGGGGCTAACTATGGCTACACCTTC
NA	NA	TRBV25-1	TRBJ1-1	CASSDLGGVENTEAFF	TGTGCCAGCAGTGACCTGGGGGGGGTGGAGAACACTGAAGCTTTCTTT
NA	once	TRBV5-4	TRBJ1-1	CASSFRGPGTEAFF	TGTGCCAGCAGCTTCAGGGGTCCCGGCACTGAAGCTTTCTTT
TRBD1	NA	TRBV18	TRBJ2-4	CASSPRQGTYIQYF	TGTGCCAGCTCACCGAGACAGGGAACTTACATTCAGTACTTC
TRBD2	NA	TRBV10-3	TRBJ2-2	CAISAAGGPRSGTGELFF	TGTGCCATCAGTGCGGCGGGAGGGCCAAGATCGGGCACCGGGGAGCTGTTTTTT
TRBD1	NA	TRBV23-1	TRBJ2-5	CASSLKQGVVETQYF	TGCGCCAGCAGCCTTAAACAGGGGGTCGTAGAGACCCAGTACTTC
TRBD1	NA	TRBV4-1	TRBJ1-3	CASSQIRDRVGNTIYF	TGCGCCAGCAGCCAAATCCGGGACAGGGTTGGAAACACCATATATTTT
TRBD1	NA	TRBV10-3	TRBJ1-5	CAISGGQGEFYSNQPQHF	TGTGCCATCAGTGGGGGACAGGGGGAGTTCTATAGCAATCAGCCCCAGCATTTT
TRBD2	NA	TRBV28	TRBJ2-2	CASFVSGRNTGELFF	TGTGCCAGTTTTGTCAGCGGGAGAAACACCGGGGAGCTGTTTTTT
NA	few	TRBV5-1	TRBJ1-1	CASSFGERLEAFF	TGCGCCAGCAGCTTTGGCGAGCGGCTTGAAGCTTTCTTT
NA	NA	TRBV7-2	TRBJ2-4	CASSTGLAKNIQYF	TGTGCCAGCAGCACAGGGTTAGCCAAAAACATTCAGTACTTC
NA	NA	TRBV7-3	TRBJ2-5	CASSLNGNWETQYF	TGTGCCAGCAGCTTAAACGGGAATTGGGAGACCCAGTACTTC
NA	NA	TRBV9	TRBJ2-3	CASSPWPSSTDTQYF	TGTGCCAGCAGCCCTTGGCCATCTAGCACAGATACGCAGTATTTT
NA	NA	TRBV21-1	TRBJ1-2	CASSKPGGVWVGYTF	TGTGCCAGCAGCAAGCCGGGGGGGGTTTGGGTTGGCTACACCTTC
TRBD2	NA	TRBV29-1	TRBJ2-3	CSVTRPAGAADTQYF	TGCAGCGTGACACGCCCAGCGGGAGCCGCAGATACGCAGTATTTT
TRBD2	NA	TRBV9	TRBJ2-7	CASSVDLLAGTYEQYF	TGTGCCAGCAGCGTAGATTTGCTAGCGGGGACCTACGAGCAGTACTTC
NA	NA	TRBV7-3	TRBJ1-2	CASSLDRSHGDGYTF	TGTGCCAGCAGCCTTGACAGGTCCCATGGGGATGGCTACACCTTC
TRBD1	few	TRBV28	TRBJ2-7	CASSGRTGRRGHEQYF	TGTGCCAGCAGTGGACGGACAGGGAGACGGGGCCACGAGCAGTACTTC
TRBD2	once	TRBV6-2/TRBV6-3	TRBJ2-3	CASSLRGSQGDTQYF	TGTGCCAGCAGTTTACGCGGGAGTCAGGGAGATACGCAGTATTTT
TRBD1	NA	TRBV5-1	TRBJ1-4	CASSRDSFNEKLFF	TGCGCCAGCAGCCGGGACAGCTTTAATGAAAAACTGTTTTTT
NA	NA	TRBV29-1	TRBJ2-3	CSVEEAAAEEDTQYF	TGCAGCGTTGAAGAAGCAGCAGCGGAGGAAGATACGCAGTATTTT
NA	NA	TRBV9	TRBJ2-7	CASSVDGRASYEQYF	TGTGCCAGCAGCGTAGATGGCAGGGCGTCCTACGAGCAGTACTTC
NA	NA	TRBV5-1	TRBJ2-7	CASRPGGPLSYEQYF	TGCGCCAGCAGACCCGGGGGGCCGCTCAGCTACGAGCAGTACTTC
TRBD2	NA	TRBV24-1	TRBJ2-1	CATSDHTSGSYNEQFF	TGTGCCACCAGTGATCATACTAGCGGCTCCTACAATGAGCAGTTCTTC
NA	NA	TRBV5-8	TRBJ1-5	CASSLHVNQPQHF	TGTGCCAGCAGCTTACATGTCAATCAGCCCCAGCATTTT
TRBD2	NA	TRBV7-8	TRBJ2-1	CASSFRTSGTKSYNEQFF	TGTGCCAGCAGCTTCAGGACTAGCGGGACGAAATCCTACAATGAGCAGTTCTTC
TRBD1	NA	TRBV19	TRBJ2-6	CASSMRGRRSGANVLTF	TGTGCCAGTAGTATGAGGGGGCGGCGGTCTGGGGCCAACGTCCTGACTTTC
TRBD2	NA	TRBV6-2/TRBV6-3	TRBJ2-7	CASSYSTGLAVVGYEQYF	TGTGCCAGCAGTTACTCGACGGGACTAGCGGTTGTGGGCTACGAGCAGTACTTC
NA	NA	TRBV19	TRBJ2-5	CASKGDEDQETQYF	TGTGCCAGCAAGGGAGACGAAGACCAAGAGACCCAGTACTTC
TRBD2	NA	TRBV9	TRBJ2-7	CASAGGGDRYEQYF	TGTGCCAGCGCGGGAGGGGGCGATAGGTACGAGCAGTACTTC
NA	NA	TRBV24-1	TRBJ2-2	CATSDFRGTGELFF	TGTGCCACCAGTGATTTCCGAGGCACCGGGGAGCTGTTTTTT
NA	once	TRBV7-9	TRBJ1-3	CASSPGGSSGNTIYF	TGTGCCAGCAGTCCCGGGGGGAGCTCTGGAAACACCATATATTTT
TRBD2	NA	TRBV5-1	TRBJ2-1	CASSFLAGGHYNEQFF	TGCGCCAGCAGCTTCCTAGCGGGGGGACACTACAATGAGCAGTTCTTC
TRBD1	NA	TRBV9	TRBJ2-3	CASSAAGTGGTDTQYF	TGTGCCAGCAGCGCCGCCGGGACAGGGGGCACAGATACGCAGTATTTT
TRBD1	NA	TRBV19	TRBJ1-2	CASSTTGTGNYGYTF	TGTGCCAGTAGTACTACCGGGACAGGGAACTATGGCTACACCTTC
TRBD1	NA	TRBV13	TRBJ2-7	CASSLLAWQGDSYEQYF	TGTGCCAGCAGCTTATTGGCTTGGCAGGGGGACTCCTACGAGCAGTACTTC
NA	NA	TRBV5-1	TRBJ2-1	CASSLGANSYNEQFF	TGCGCCAGCAGCTTGGGGGCTAACTCCTACAATGAGCAGTTCTTC